These 3 T cell receptor beta chains share one sample of origin, sequenced in a study of breast tumors, draining lymph nodes, adjacent tissues. TCRdb used MiXCR to reprocess the multiplex PCR reads, holding one entry per CDR3 protein. In the table there are fewer than 150,000 distinct CDR3 sequences, less than 25% of which are singletons. Breast cancer patients provided tissue from their axillary draining lymph nodes. The sample comprised axillary lymph node tissue. The receptors were sampled from a female donor with breast cancer. Some clones in this sample may be carry-over from other donors' samples.

This clonotype has a count of ten or more. CDR3: CASSGGTSGSYEQYF. DNA for the CDR3: TGCGCCAGCAGTGGGGGGACTAGCGGATCCTACGAGCAGTACTTC. The V call is TRBV10-1, the J call TRBJ2-7, with 11 bases identical to TRBD2. The CDR3 is made up of 15 amino acids. The V segment lost 4 bases and the J segment 1 base; nucleotides outside the gene matches: 3. CDR1 and CDR2 (germline): WNHNN, SYGVQD (reference sequence).

This chain joins TRBV20-1 and TRBJ1-1, with TRBD1 as a possible D gene (5 bases). Per germline, CDR1 DFQATT and CDR2 SNEGSKA (reference sequence). Between the trimmed V and J ends, which lost 0 bases and 1 base, there was a span of 9 bases. CDR3 length equals 14 residues. Here the CDR3 DNA reads TGCAGTGCTAGAGACCCCAGGGCGAACACTGAAGCTTTCTTT. It is translated as CSARDPRANTEAFF.

The sample holds many counts of this clonotype. The chain employs TRBV11-2 and TRBJ2-5; 10 bases are shared with TRBD2. V gave up 0 bases and J gave up 5 bases; unmatched junction bases: 6. This CDR3 has 16 residues. CDR1 and CDR2 from the germline V gene are SGHAT and FQNNGV. CDR3 sequence reads: CASSLERGLASETQYF. The CDR3 DNA reads TGTGCCAGCAGCTTAGAGCGGGGACTAGCGTCGGAGACCCAGTACTTC.